This T cell receptor beta chain was sequenced during a study of T cells in Graves' hyperthyroidism and ophthalmopathy. The study, taken as a whole, reports: The model predicted ophthalmopathy a median roughly 6.5 months before onset. Most thyroid clonotypes expanded above 0.001 appeared in blood too.

The CDR3 sequence is 12 residues long. Germline V gene lookup returns CDR1 DFQATT and CDR2 SNEGSKA (reference sequence). The ends were cut back, 5 bases at V and 6 bases at J, with 14 bases in the middle. There were TCR beta CDR3 regions amplified from RNA transcripts. HTBI primers were employed in a first-round RT-PCR of the TCR CDR3. TCRdb passed the multiplex PCR reads through MiXCR, listing each CDR3 protein once. Among about 590,000 distinct CDR3 sequences listed, around a sixth were seen once. Hyperthyroidism was newly diagnosed in patients aged 18 to 65 (duration under 2 months). Clinical symptoms, serum thyroxine and TRAb, thyroid ultrasound and orbital computed tomography were used for the diagnoses. This clonotype appeared many times. Its matching antigen is unknown.

This sequence joins TRBV20-1 and TRBJ2-7; D may be TRBD2 (5 bases). This sequence was found in a woman under 40 with Graves' hyperthyroidism. The specimen sequenced was blood. The DNA for the CDR3 is TGCAGTGCTCGGGATTCGTCGGGCGAGCAGTACTTC. Protein: CSARDSSGEQYF.